The 27 T cell receptor beta chains below come from one sample, sequenced in a study of blood T cell repertoires in COVID-19. Data came from immunoSEQ multiplex PCR; TCRdb stores just in-frame clones and leaves some out. Of roughly 160,000 clones detected, around 85% appear once; the ten largest clones hold 6.9%. Sample: peripheral blood. The receptors were gathered from a man of 80 years or more with COVID-19, enrolled during active disease.

This sequence joins TRBV2 and TRBJ2-5, with D maybe TRBD2 (5 bases). The CDR3 has 12 amino acids. Germline CDR1 reads SNHLY; CDR2 reads FYNNEI. Trimming pared 4 bases from V and 7 bases from J, leaving 10 bases between. CDR3 coding DNA: TGTGCCAGCAGTGGGTCCGCGGGGACCCAGTACTTC. Encoded protein: CASSGSAGTQYF.

The V gene is TRBV7-8, the J gene TRBJ2-5, with D hard to call. CDR3 size: 13 residues. The ends were cut back, 0 bases at V and 4 bases at J, with 6 bases in the middle. Germline CDR1 reads SGHVS; CDR2 reads FQNEAQ. CDR3 nucleotide sequence: TGTGCCAGCAGCTTAGCGGTCGGAGAGACCCAGTACTTC. It is translated as CASSLAVGETQYF.

The chain couples TRBV10-1 to TRBJ1-1; 7 bases map to TRBD1. J gave up 1 base and V 7 bases, and 3 bases lay outside the gene matches. Germline V gene sequence: CDR1 WNHNN, CDR2 SYGVQD (reference sequence). This CDR3 has 13 amino acids. Here the CDR3 reads CASIRTGNTEAFF. CDR3 nucleotides: TGCGCCAGCATCAGGACAGGGAACACTGAAGCTTTCTTT.

This clone has only one observation. The chain recombines TRBV10-1 with TRBJ1-1, with D unresolved. Trimming stripped 0 bases from V and 3 bases from J, with 8 bases between. The CDR3 covers 14 residues. CDR1 WNHNN and CDR2 SYGVQD come from the germline V gene (reference sequence). Here the CDR3 reads CASSESESYTEAFF. For the CDR3, the DNA is TGCGCCAGCAGTGAGTCGGAGTCCTACACTGAAGCTTTCTTT.

This chain links TRBV6-5 with TRBJ1-6; D is uncertain. The CDR3 contains 13 residues. Between the trimmed V and J ends, which lost 8 bases and 6 bases, there was a span of 11 bases. Germline V gives CDR1 MNHEY, CDR2 SVGAGI. The CDR3 DNA is TGTGCCAGCGGGCGTCTTGGTAATTCACCCCTCCACTTT. The encoded protein is CASGRLGNSPLHF.

This rearrangement joins TRBV7-2 to TRBJ2-5, with 8 bases matching TRBD2. CDR3 length equals 16 residues. The germline CDR1 and CDR2 sequences are SGHTA and FQGNSA. V shed 4 bases, J shed 1 base, and the junction held 8 bases outside the gene matches. CDR3 sequence: CASSSNRGGVQETQYF. CDR3 bases: TGTGCCAGCAGCTCTAATCGGGGGGGCGTCCAAGAGACCCAGTACTTC.

This chain links TRBV5-1 with TRBJ2-2, with TRBD1 matching 8 bases. Per germline, CDR1 SGHRS and CDR2 YFSETQ. This CDR3 contains 15 residues. Germline trimming cut 4 bases from V and 5 bases from J; bases unmatched to any gene: 7. The CDR3: CASSDRQGSTGELFF. The CDR3 DNA reads TGCGCCAGCAGCGACCGACAGGGGTCAACCGGGGAGCTGTTTTTT.

The chain recombines TRBV4-3 with TRBJ1-1; the D is unclear. CDR1 LGHNA and CDR2 YSLEER come from the germline V gene. This CDR3 has 16 amino acids. V dropped 1 base and J dropped 4 bases, with 16 bases sitting between them. CDR3 in DNA: TGCGCCAGCAGCCAAGGTGCTGGCCTTCGGGGCACTGAAGCTTTCTTT. Its protein product is CASSQGAGLRGTEAFF.

This clone was counted a few times. The chain recombines TRBV28 with TRBJ2-1; TRBD2 might be the D (6 bases). The CDR3 spans 15 residues. Trimming took off 0 bases at V and 5 bases at J, with 11 bases between the two ends. In germline, CDR1 is MDHEN, CDR2 SYDVKM. The DNA of the CDR3 is TGTGCCAGCAGTTTATGGGCGGGGACTCACAATGAGCAGTTCTTC. It yields the protein CASSLWAGTHNEQFF.

The chain is built from TRBV19 and TRBJ1-2; the D is unclear. Per the germline V gene, CDR1 is LNHDA and CDR2 is SQIVND (reference sequence). The CDR3 is 12 amino acids. The V gene lost 5 bases and the J gene lost 8 bases, with 12 bases spanning the gap. The CDR3 bases are TGTGCCAGTAGTCCCCGTAACGGGGGCTACACCTTC. It translates to CASSPRNGGYTF.

The chain employs TRBV28 and TRBJ1-2; 9 positions agree with TRBD1. J lost 5 bases, V lost 4 bases, and 5 bases had no gene match. The CDR3 has 14 amino acids. Germline V gene sequence: CDR1 MDHEN, CDR2 SYDVKM. The DNA for the CDR3 is TGTGCCAGCAGTTCACAGGGGGCGCTTTATGGCTACACCTTC. It is translated as CASSSQGALYGYTF.

This chain connects TRBV3-1 (or the pseudogene TRBV3-2) to TRBJ2-2, with TRBD1 matching 11 bases. The germline gives CDR1 LGHDT, CDR2 YNNKEL (reference sequence). The V and J ends lost 3 bases and 4 bases, in that order; junction bases with no gene match: 4. The CDR3 spans 16 residues. The CDR3 loop is CASSHGQGAGTGELFF. The CDR3 nucleotides are TGTGCCAGCAGCCATGGACAGGGGGCTGGCACCGGGGAGCTGTTTTTT.

The CDR3 nucleotides read TGTGCCAGCAGCCAAGATCTTCTTCCCTCTGGGGCCAACGTCCTGACTTTC. Protein product: CASSQDLLPSGANVLTF. The chain combines TRBV3-1 (or the pseudogene TRBV3-2) with TRBJ2-6; D gene uncertain. V shed 0 bases and J shed 0 bases, with 9 bases lying between them. Germline CDR1 is LGHDT and CDR2 is YNNKEL (reference sequence). This CDR3 region has 17 residues.

This CDR3 is CASSLEIATEAFF. Written as DNA, the CDR3 is TGCGCCAGCAGCTTAGAGATCGCCACTGAAGCTTTCTTT. The chain employs TRBV5-1 and TRBJ1-1; no firm D call. V gave up 2 bases and J gave up 4 bases, with 9 bases separating them. The germline gives CDR1 SGHRS, CDR2 YFSETQ. The CDR3 is 13 amino acids.

V gene TRBV5-6 combines with J gene TRBJ2-3, with D tentatively TRBD2 (6 bases). Germline loops: CDR1 SGHDT, CDR2 YYEEEE. The CDR3 covers 15 residues. V gave up 4 bases and J gave up 2 bases, with 14 bases separating them. For the CDR3, the DNA is TGTGCCAGCAGCCACCTATTAGCGGCCACAGATACGCAGTATTTT. It codes for CASSHLLAATDTQYF.

The chain couples TRBV18 to TRBJ2-5; the D gene is possibly TRBD2 (5 bases). The CDR3 totals 15 residues. V was clipped by 1 base and J by 4 bases, with 13 bases between them. CDR1 KGHSH and CDR2 LQKENI come from the germline V gene. This CDR3 is CASSPRSGSIETQYF. CDR3 bases: TGTGCCAGCTCACCACGATCGGGGTCGATAGAGACCCAGTACTTC.

The J gene is TRBJ2-3, the V gene TRBV11-3; 10 bases match TRBD2. The CDR3 consists of 15 residues. Trimming removed 4 bases from V and 2 bases from J; junction bases left unmatched: 3. Germline loops: CDR1 SGHNT, CDR2 YENEEA. CDR3 in amino acids: CASSSSGGATDTQYF. In nucleotides, the CDR3 is TGTGCCAGCAGCTCGAGCGGGGGGGCCACAGATACGCAGTATTTT.

This rearrangement joins TRBV19 to TRBJ1-6; possible D gene TRBD1, 5 bases. This CDR3 has 15 residues. Germline V CDR1 and CDR2: LNHDA, SQIVND (reference sequence). V dropped 5 bases and J dropped 0 bases, with 8 bases sitting between them. Here the CDR3 reads CASSSQGSYNSPLHF. DNA of the CDR3: TGTGCCAGTAGTTCTCAGGGCTCCTATAATTCACCCCTCCACTTT.

The CDR3 reads CASSIERNTEAFF. The CDR3 DNA reads as TGTGCCAGCAGCATCGAGAGGAACACTGAAGCTTTCTTT. V usage is TRBV11-3 and J usage is TRBJ1-1; D is uncertain. V was pared by 5 bases and J by 1 base, with 8 bases between. This CDR3 has 13 amino acids. Germline-derived CDR1 and CDR2 are SGHNT and YENEEA. Drawing the rest from reference TRBV11-3 and TRBJ1-1, the complete variable domain is EAGVVQSPRYKIIEKKQPVAFWCNPISGHNTLYWYLQNLGQGPELLIRYENEEAVDDSQLPKDRFSAERLKGVDSTLKIQPAELGDSAVYLCASSIERNTEAFFGQGTRLTVV.

The rearrangement joins TRBV19 to TRBJ1-2; 9 nucleotides line up with TRBD1. V shed 2 bases and J 4 bases; nucleotides not matched to a gene: 11. The CDR3 length is 17 residues. Germline-derived CDR1 and CDR2 are LNHDA and SQIVND (reference sequence). The CDR3 loop is CASSIKTGQGKLYGYTF. CDR3 nucleotide sequence: TGTGCCAGTAGTATAAAAACGGGACAGGGTAAACTCTATGGCTACACCTTC.

V is TRBV6-6 and J is TRBJ2-5; 9 positions match TRBD2. The length of the CDR3 is 16 residues. The V gene end was trimmed by 6 bases and the J gene end by 5 bases; junction bases not matched to a gene: 13. Germline CDR1 MNHNY, CDR2 SVGAGI (reference sequence). The CDR3 nucleotides read TGTGCCAGCAGCCCTCCGGGGCGGGGGGGCAGCGAGACCCAGTACTTC. It translates to CASSPPGRGGSETQYF.

In DNA form, the CDR3 reads TGTGCCAGCATACGCGGATCGACAGGGGGCACTGAAGCTTTCTTT. It specifies CASIRGSTGGTEAFF. The V and J genes are TRBV5-6 and TRBJ1-1, with TRBD1 matching over 9 bases. V gave up 6 bases and J gave up 4 bases; unmatched junction bases: 10. This CDR3 spans 15 amino acids. In germline, CDR1 is SGHDT, CDR2 YYEEEE.

V and J are TRBV6-4 and TRBJ2-3, with 8 bases matching TRBD2. J was trimmed by 2 bases and V by 1 base; bases with no gene match: 5. Germline V CDR1 and CDR2: MRHNA, SNTAGT. The CDR3 spans 16 residues. The CDR3 DNA sequence: TGTGCCAGCAGTGACTGGCAGCGGGGGCACACAGATACGCAGTATTTT. The encoded protein is CASSDWQRGHTDTQYF.

This chain links TRBV19 with TRBJ2-2; TRBD2 matches 7 bases. This CDR3 is built from 15 residues. After removal of 4 bases from V and 1 base from J, the junction contained 3 bases not matched to a gene. Germline CDR1 is LNHDA and CDR2 is SQIVND (reference sequence). The CDR3 region has the DNA TGTGCCAGTAGTAGCGGGAGTGTGAACACCGGGGAGCTGTTTTTT. Encoded protein: CASSSGSVNTGELFF. Together with reference TRBV19 and TRBJ2-2, the CDR3 gives the full variable domain: DGGITQSPKYLFRKEGQNVTLSCEQNLNHDAMYWYRQDPGQGLRLIYYSQIVNDFQKGDIAEGYSVSREKKESFPLTVTSAQKNPTAFYLCASSSGSVNTGELFFGEGSRLTVL.

The rearrangement uses TRBV5-1 and TRBJ2-7; TRBD2 matches at 7 bases. CDR1 SGHRS and CDR2 YFSETQ come from the germline V gene. Trimming took 2 bases from V and 0 from J; bases not matched to a gene: 5. The CDR3 is made up of 15 amino acids. CDR3: CASSFEGRGSYEQYF. The CDR3 DNA reads as TGCGCCAGCAGCTTTGAGGGGAGGGGCTCCTACGAGCAGTACTTC.

This clone is a singleton in its sample. The chain joins TRBV19 to TRBJ1-1; 10 positions agree with TRBD1. V was pared by 3 bases and J by 9 bases, with 13 bases of the junction left unmatched. Germline V gene data show CDR1 as LNHDA and CDR2 as SQIVND (reference sequence). The CDR3 extends over 16 amino acids. The CDR3 region is CASSMGTGAYAPQAFF. CDR3 nucleotides: TGTGCCAGTAGTATGGGGACAGGGGCCTATGCCCCTCAAGCTTTCTTT.

The chain is built from TRBV12-3 or TRBV12-4 and TRBJ1-1; TRBD1 is a possible D gene (5 bases). The CDR3 is made up of 12 amino acids. V lost 6 bases and J lost 6, with 11 bases in between. CDR3 bases: TGTGCCAGCAGGACAGACAGCTCTGAAGCTTTCTTT. This sequence encodes CASRTDSSEAFF.